This entry lists 28 T cell receptor beta chains sequenced from one sample in a study of blood T cells in healthy people across ages. Combining a sample-barcoded 5' primer with a J-beta primer mix, a second PCR ran for roughly 6 to 12 cycles. Each CDR3 protein is one row after TCRdb ran MiXCR on the 5' RACE reads. Of some 930,000 distinct CDR3 sequences detected, about 29% appear once; the ten largest clones hold more than 8.5%. This sample also belongs to another study, concerning T cells of mothers and their children.

The sample consisted of blood. The receptor source for this set is a middle-aged woman in good health.

The J gene is TRBJ1-4, the V gene TRBV28; D unresolved. The V and J ends lost 5 bases and 4 bases respectively, with 14 bases between them. Germline CDR1 reads MDHEN; CDR2 reads SYDVKM. The CDR3 is made up of 15 amino acids. The CDR3 DNA is TGTGCCAGCAGTACGCCTACCGGGTATAATGAAAAACTGTTTTTT. Amino acids: CASSTPTGYNEKLFF.

The DNA for the CDR3 is TGCAGCGTTGAAGATCCCGCACAGGCCAAAGGTTTAGCTTTCTTT. It encodes CSVEDPAQAKGLAFF. The chain couples TRBV29-1 to TRBJ1-1, with D perhaps matching TRBD1 (5 bases). The ends were cut back, 0 bases at V and 10 bases at J, with 21 bases in the middle. Germline loops: CDR1 SQVTM, CDR2 ANQGSEA. CDR3 length equals 15 residues.

The chain recombines TRBV25-1 with TRBJ1-1, with D possibly TRBD1 on 6 matching bases. Trimming took 7 bases from V and 1 from J, leaving 10 bases between them. Germline V lookup: CDR1 MGHDK, CDR2 SYGVNS. The CDR3 contains 13 residues. CDR3 in DNA: TGTGCCAGCACCTTGACAGGGAACACTGAAGCTTTCTTT. It translates to CASTLTGNTEAFF.

This clonotype was seen repeatedly, ten times or more. V gene TRBV28 combines with J gene TRBJ2-7, with D uncertain. The length of the CDR3 is 15 residues. V lost 3 bases and J 3 bases, leaving 15 bases between the germline ends. Germline loops: CDR1 MDHEN, CDR2 SYDVKM. In DNA, the CDR3 is TGTGCCAGCAGTTTGAACAGCGTCGGCTACTACGAGCAGTACTTC. Its protein product is CASSLNSVGYYEQYF.

The chain uses TRBV6-1 and TRBJ1-1; perhaps TRBD1 as D (5 bases). Germline lookup yields CDR1 MNHNS and CDR2 SASEGT. V shed 4 bases and J shed 0 bases, with 9 bases lying between them. The CDR3 extends over 14 amino acids. CDR3 DNA sequence: TGTGCCAGCAGTGTGGGACCGCTGAACACTGAAGCTTTCTTT. Protein product: CASSVGPLNTEAFF.

This clonotype came up many times. The chain employs TRBV28 and TRBJ2-7; perhaps D is TRBD1 or TRBD2 (6 bases each). V gave up 8 bases and J gave up 3 bases, with 17 bases separating them. Germline CDR1 is MDHEN and CDR2 is SYDVKM. The CDR3 covers 14 residues. The CDR3 bases are TGTGCCAGCGGGTTTTGGGGGGCAGGCTACGAGCAGTACTTC. It specifies CASGFWGAGYEQYF.

The chain joins TRBV28 to TRBJ2-1, with 10 positions matching TRBD1. V lost 5 bases to trimming and J lost 8 bases; unmatched junction nucleotides: 9. The CDR3 runs 15 residues. CDR1 is MDHEN, CDR2 SYDVKM, per germline. The CDR3 sequence: CASSPDRGKKYEQFF. The CDR3 bases are TGTGCCAGCAGTCCGGACAGGGGGAAGAAGTATGAGCAGTTCTTC.

This clonotype was recorded many times. CDR3 loop: CSVARNEKLFF. The CDR3 coding sequence is TGCAGCGTTGCTAGGAATGAAAAACTGTTTTTT. The V and J genes are TRBV29-1 and TRBJ1-4; no definite D call. The CDR3 extends over 11 amino acids. Trimming left V 4 bases short and J 5 bases short, with 5 bases between. Germline V gene sequence: CDR1 SQVTM, CDR2 ANQGSEA.

A remark on this clonotype: A read error may be the cause here, since a much bigger clone is one base away. The rearrangement joins TRBV4-3 to TRBJ2-4; a weak D match, TRBD1 (5 bases). The CDR3 contains 14 residues. Germline V CDR1 and CDR2: LGHNA, YSLEER. The DNA of the CDR3 is TGCGCCGGCAGCCAGGGTAGATCCAAAAACATTCAGTACTTC. Its protein is CAGSQGRSKNIQYF.

With regard to this clonotype: One base away lies a much larger clone, so this may be a sequencing read error. The chain joins TRBV3-1 to TRBJ2-7; D might be TRBD1 (6 bases). Trimming pared 1 base from V and 5 bases from J, leaving 15 bases between. This CDR3 is 15 amino acids long. Germline values: CDR1 LGHDT, CDR2 YNNKEL (reference sequence). CDR3 coding DNA: TGTGCCAGCAGCCAAGGGGGGCAGGCCACCCACGAGCAGTACTTC. Amino acids: CASSQGGQATHEQYF.

This clonotype has more than one count but fewer than ten. A junction end diverges from the germline sequence, so it may reflect a read error. The V and J genes are TRBV20-1 and TRBJ2-7, with D hard to call. The CDR3 consists of 14 residues. Germline CDR1 and CDR2: DFQATT and SNEGSKA (reference sequence). The CDR3 region has the DNA TGCGGTGCTGGAAAGACATTCCCCTCCTACGAGCAGTACTTC. This translates into CGAGKTFPSYEQYF.

This clonotype was seen at least ten times. This rearrangement joins TRBV6-1 to TRBJ2-7; 10 bases fit TRBD1. Germline V gives CDR1 MNHNS, CDR2 SASEGT. There are 19 residues in the CDR3. V lost 0 bases to trimming and J lost 0 bases; unmatched junction nucleotides: 11. As DNA, the CDR3 is TGTGCCAGCAGTGAAGCGCTGCGGTCGGGGACAGGGGTCTCCTACGAGCAGTACTTC. It encodes CASSEALRSGTGVSYEQYF.

This clonotype has only a few counts. The V call is TRBV5-1, the J call TRBJ2-1, with D maybe TRBD2 (6 bases). The V gene lost 2 bases and the J gene lost 3 bases, with 9 bases spanning the gap. The CDR3 runs to 14 residues. Germline assignment: CDR1 SGHRS and CDR2 YFSETQ. The CDR3 sequence: CASSLRTIYNEQFF. As DNA, the CDR3 is TGCGCCAGCAGCTTAAGGACTATCTACAATGAGCAGTTCTTC.

This clonotype has ten or more counts. An end of the junction differs from the germline gene, which may be a read error. The gene calls are TRBV20-1 and TRBJ2-5, with 7 bases aligning to TRBD1. There are 12 residues in the CDR3. Germline CDR1 reads DFQATT; CDR2 reads SNEGSKA (reference sequence). This chain's CDR3 is CSGRQGQETQYF. In DNA form, the CDR3 reads TGCAGTGGTAGACAGGGTCAAGAGACCCAGTACTTC.

The V call is TRBV20-1, the J call TRBJ2-2; D may be TRBD1 or TRBD2 (5 bases each). In germline, CDR1 is DFQATT, CDR2 SNEGSKA (reference sequence). V lost 6 bases and J lost 9, with 14 bases in between. The CDR3 sequence is 12 residues long. The CDR3: CSAPGAERELFF. The CDR3 DNA reads TGCAGTGCCCCCGGGGCGGAACGGGAGCTGTTTTTT.

The CDR3 DNA sequence: TGTGCCAGCAGCCAAGAGGGGCTCGTGACGCAGTATGGCTACACCTTC. This encodes CASSQEGLVTQYGYTF. The chain combines TRBV3-1 with TRBJ1-2, with D possibly being TRBD1 (5 bases). V was trimmed by 0 bases and J by 5 bases, leaving 16 bases between them. The CDR3 loop spans 16 amino acids. Germline CDR1 LGHDT, CDR2 YNNKEL (reference sequence). Together with reference TRBV3-1 and TRBJ1-2, the CDR3 gives the full variable domain: DTAVSQTPKYLVTQMGNDKSIKCEQNLGHDTMYWYKQDSKKFLKIMFSYNNKELIINETVPNRFSPKSPDKAHLNLHINSLELGDSAVYFCASSQEGLVTQYGYTFGSGTRLTVV.

The V gene is TRBV18, the J gene TRBJ1-2; 7 bases match TRBD1. This CDR3 comprises 15 residues. With 6 bases clipped from V and 3 bases from J, the junction kept 10 bases outside the gene matches. Looked up from germline, CDR1 is KGHSH and CDR2 is LQKENI. The chain's CDR3 is CASSRDRGMHYGYTF. CDR3 coding DNA: TGTGCCAGCTCTAGGGACAGAGGCATGCACTATGGCTACACCTTC.

The chain uses TRBV6-1 and TRBJ2-7, with D possibly being TRBD2 (6 bases). The J call may be wrong; the DNA end is better matched by TRBJ2-4. The CDR3 extends over 18 amino acids. Per germline, CDR1 MNHNS and CDR2 SASEGT. The CDR3 coding sequence is TGTGCCAGCGGGCCAAGGGGAACTTACGGAGGGGTCAAAAACATTCAGTACTTC. Amino acid sequence: CASGPRGTYGGVKNIQYF.

To note about this clonotype: Possible read error: a much larger clone is one base away. The chain employs TRBV20-1 and TRBJ2-1; D is ambiguous. V lost 0 bases to trimming and J lost 7 bases, with 13 bases between them. The CDR3 has 14 residues. The germline CDR1 and CDR2 sequences are DFQATT and SNEGSKA (reference sequence). In DNA form, the CDR3 reads TGCAGTGCTAGAGAGCTGGCCCTTGGGAATGAGCAGTTCTTC. Protein product: CSARELALGNEQFF.

This clonotype came up a few times. One end of the junction is discordant with germline, which a read error may explain. V usage is TRBV12-3 or TRBV12-4 and J usage is TRBJ2-1; 9 nucleotides agree with TRBD1. The CDR3 totals 15 residues. CDR3 DNA sequence: TGTGCCAGCAGGCCGGACAGGGGTTCCTACAATGAGCGGTTCTTC. Protein: CASRPDRGSYNERFF.

This clonotype was seen only a few times. The chain carries TRBV12-3 or TRBV12-4 and TRBJ1-1; the D gene is possibly TRBD1 (6 bases). The V end lost 5 bases, the J end lost 7 bases, and 11 bases lay between the germline ends. The CDR3 consists of 12 residues. The CDR3 region is CASSTGKFEAFF. CDR3 nucleotide sequence: TGTGCCAGCAGTACAGGGAAATTTGAAGCTTTCTTT.

In its sample, this clonotype was seen a few times. The chain employs TRBV18 and TRBJ2-7; D tentatively fits TRBD1 or TRBD2 (5 bases each). CDR1 and CDR2 from the germline V gene are KGHSH and LQKENI. This CDR3 has 16 amino acids. Trimming took off 1 base at V and 0 bases at J, with 13 bases between the two ends. This chain's CDR3 is CASSPLGTQSSYEQYF. CDR3 nucleotide sequence: TGTGCCAGCTCACCACTTGGGACCCAAAGCTCCTACGAGCAGTACTTC.

CDR3 coding DNA: TGTGCCAGCAGCTTTAAACAGGGAAGCACAGATACGCAGTATTTT. Translation: CASSFKQGSTDTQYF. J is TRBJ2-3 and V is TRBV5-4; D may be TRBD1 (6 bases). The CDR3 is 15 residues long. Germline V gene data show CDR1 as SGHNT and CDR2 as YYREEE (reference sequence). V was pared by 2 bases and J by 0 bases, with 10 bases between.

The rearrangement uses TRBV24-1 and TRBJ1-1, with D unresolved. The germline V gene encodes CDR1 KGHDR and CDR2 SFDVKD. CDR3 size: 12 residues. V shed 6 bases and J shed 4 bases, with 8 bases lying between them. Written as DNA, the CDR3 is TGTGCCACCAGTCGGGCGGGCACTGAAGCTTTCTTT. Translated, it gives CATSRAGTEAFF.

This clonotype appeared a few times. The chain links TRBV5-6 to TRBJ2-6; tentatively, D is TRBD1 (6 bases). Trimming took 4 bases from V and 0 from J, leaving 17 bases between them. Germline CDR1 reads SGHDT; CDR2 reads YYEEEE. The length of the CDR3 is 18 residues. The CDR3 protein is CASSAGGRFRSGANVLTF. The CDR3 DNA sequence: TGTGCCAGCAGCGCTGGGGGCAGGTTCCGCTCTGGGGCCAACGTCCTGACTTTC.

Points on this clonotype: A much larger clone lies a single base off, so this may be a read error. This rearrangement joins TRBV12-3 or TRBV12-4 to TRBJ2-2, with D perhaps TRBD2 (5 bases). V lost 5 bases and J lost 4, with 14 bases in between. The CDR3 sequence is 15 residues long. Here the CDR3 reads CASSTSSSSTGELFF. In nucleotides, the CDR3 is TGTGCCAGCAGTACTAGTAGCTCTTCCACCGGGGAGCTGTTTTTT.

The V and J genes are TRBV12-3 or TRBV12-4 and TRBJ2-1; no reliable D call. Deletions cut 3 bases from V and 5 bases from J, with 8 bases between. CDR3 length: 13 amino acids. CDR3 residues: CASSFGPHNEQFF. Written as DNA, the CDR3 is TGTGCCAGCAGTTTTGGACCACACAATGAGCAGTTCTTC.

V usage is TRBV2 and J usage is TRBJ1-5; tentatively, D is TRBD1 (5 bases). This CDR3 comprises 16 residues. The V end was cut by 5 bases, the J end by 1 base, with 15 bases between. The V gene's germline CDR1 is SNHLY and CDR2 FYNNEI. The CDR3 here is CASSRDSWGSNQPQHF. CDR3 nucleotide sequence: TGTGCCAGCAGTCGGGACTCCTGGGGAAGCAATCAGCCCCAGCATTTT.